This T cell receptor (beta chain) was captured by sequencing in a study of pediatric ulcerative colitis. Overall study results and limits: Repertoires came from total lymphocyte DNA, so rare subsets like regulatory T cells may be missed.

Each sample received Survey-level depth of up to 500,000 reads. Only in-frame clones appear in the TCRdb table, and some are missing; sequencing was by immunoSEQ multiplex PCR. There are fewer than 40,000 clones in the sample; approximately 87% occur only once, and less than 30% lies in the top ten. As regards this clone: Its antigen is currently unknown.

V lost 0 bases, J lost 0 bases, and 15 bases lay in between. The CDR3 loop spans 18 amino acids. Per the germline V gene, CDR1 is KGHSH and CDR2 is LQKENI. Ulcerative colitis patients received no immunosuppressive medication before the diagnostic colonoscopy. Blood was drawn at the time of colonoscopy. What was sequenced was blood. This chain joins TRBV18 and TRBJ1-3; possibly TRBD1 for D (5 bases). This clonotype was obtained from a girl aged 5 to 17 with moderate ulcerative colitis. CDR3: CASSPPGPGASSGNTIYF. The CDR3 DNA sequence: TGTGCCAGCTCACCACCGGGGCCAGGAGCAAGCTCTGGAAACACCATATATTTT.